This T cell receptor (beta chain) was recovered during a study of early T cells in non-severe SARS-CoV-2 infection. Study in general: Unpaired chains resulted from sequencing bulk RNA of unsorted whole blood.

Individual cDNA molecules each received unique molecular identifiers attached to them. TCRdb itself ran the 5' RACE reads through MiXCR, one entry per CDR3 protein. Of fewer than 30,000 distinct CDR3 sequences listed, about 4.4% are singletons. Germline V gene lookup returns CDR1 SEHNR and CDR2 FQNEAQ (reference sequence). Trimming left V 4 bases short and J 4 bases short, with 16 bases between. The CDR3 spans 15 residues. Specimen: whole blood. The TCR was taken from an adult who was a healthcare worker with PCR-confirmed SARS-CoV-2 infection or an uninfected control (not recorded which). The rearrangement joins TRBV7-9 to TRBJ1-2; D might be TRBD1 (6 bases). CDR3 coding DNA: TGTGCCAGCAGCTCCACAGGGAAGCCCTCCTATGGCTACACCTTC. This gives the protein CASSSTGKPSYGYTF.